These 26 T cell receptor beta chains were all obtained from the same sample, sequenced in a study of yellow fever vaccine responses in identical twins. MiXCR was run by TCRdb on the RT-PCR reads, yielding one entry per CDR3 protein. The repertoire has 1,500 or so distinct CDR3 sequences, 89% of them found once; the top ten carry roughly 22%. Source: T cells from blood (PBMCs), unsorted or a sorted subset (not recorded which), taken before or after yellow fever vaccination (not recorded which). Receptor source: a female donor who received the yellow fever vaccine.

CDR3 sequence: CSANGLNEQFF. The DNA for the CDR3 is TGCAGTGCTAACGGACTCAATGAGCAGTTCTTC. This chain links TRBV20-1 with TRBJ2-1; a possible D gene is TRBD2 (5 bases). V was trimmed by 4 bases and J by 6 bases, leaving 7 bases between them. Germline V gene data show CDR1 as DFQATT and CDR2 as SNEGSKA (reference sequence). The CDR3 spans 11 residues.

The chain joins TRBV20-1 to TRBJ2-2, with 7 bases matching TRBD2. V lost 4 bases and J lost 4; bases outside the gene matches: 6. Germline V gene lookup returns CDR1 DFQATT and CDR2 SNEGSKA (reference sequence). This CDR3 region has 14 residues. The CDR3 DNA is TGCAGTGCTACGCTTAGCGGGTCCACCGGGGAGCTGTTTTTT. Its translation: CSATLSGSTGELFF.

This clonotype came up once. This chain joins TRBV6-2 or TRBV6-3 and TRBJ1-2; D is undetermined. Trimming removed 2 bases at V and 6 bases at J, with 10 bases between. Germline CDR1 and CDR2: MNHEY and SVGEGT. The CDR3 runs 13 residues. Written as DNA, the CDR3 is TGTGCCAGCAGTTACCGTCTGTTACATGGCTACACCTTC. Amino acid sequence: CASSYRLLHGYTF.

This chain uses TRBV7-6 with TRBJ2-5; no reliable D call. CDR3 size: 14 residues. The germline V gene encodes CDR1 SGHVS and CDR2 FNYEAQ. Trimming shortened V by 6 bases and J by 1 base, and 12 bases separated the two germline ends. CDR3: CASRTTGRQETQYF. The CDR3 DNA is TGTGCCAGCAGAACTACGGGCCGCCAAGAGACCCAGTACTTC. The full variable domain, its missing parts supplied by reference TRBV7-6 and TRBJ2-5, is GAGVSQSPRYKVTKRGQDVALRCDPISGHVSLYWYRQALGQGPEFLTYFNYEAQQDKSGLPNDRFSAERPEGSISTLTIQRTEQRDSAMYRCASRTTGRQETQYFGPGTRLLVL.

The chain links TRBV30 to TRBJ2-1; the match to TRBD1 covers 7 bases. The CDR3 totals 14 residues. Germline V lookup: CDR1 GTSNPN, CDR2 SVGIG (reference sequence). The junction had 4 bases not matched to a gene; V was cut back by 0 bases and J by 5 bases. The CDR3 DNA sequence: TGTGCCTGGAGTGTAGGGCAGGGGGACAATGAGCAGTTCTTC. Translated, it gives CAWSVGQGDNEQFF.

The genes are TRBV30 and TRBJ1-3; no firm D call. V was clipped by 4 bases and J by 4 bases, with 11 bases between them. The CDR3 runs to 13 residues. Germline CDR1 and CDR2: GTSNPN and SVGIG (reference sequence). The CDR3 loop reads CAWNTDLGNTIYF. DNA of the CDR3: TGTGCCTGGAACACAGATCTAGGAAACACCATATATTTT.

This sequence joins TRBV5-4 and TRBJ2-1; no clear D gene. Trimming left V 5 bases short and J 7 bases short, with 10 bases between. The CDR3 is made up of 12 amino acids. The germline CDR1 and CDR2 sequences are SGHNT and YYREEE (reference sequence). The CDR3 sequence is CASSPNLNEQFF. The CDR3 DNA follows: TGTGCCAGCAGTCCCAACTTGAATGAGCAGTTCTTC.

This clonotype has just one count. This chain links TRBV10-3 with TRBJ1-1; 12 bases are shared with TRBD1. The CDR3 spans 16 residues. CDR1 is ENHRY and CDR2 is SYGVKD in the germline V gene. Trimming at V came to 3 bases and at J to 4 bases, leaving 6 bases not matched to a gene. The CDR3, as DNA: TGTGCCATCAGTGATGGGACAGGGGGCGTCTTCACTGAAGCTTTCTTT. It translates to CAISDGTGGVFTEAFF.

The rearrangement joins TRBV10-3 to TRBJ1-1; possibly TRBD1 for D (5 bases). This CDR3 contains 16 residues. Trimming cost V 5 bases and J 3 bases, with 19 bases left between them. Germline CDR1 is ENHRY and CDR2 is SYGVKD. In DNA form, the CDR3 reads TGTGCCATCAGTTCCGGGAGCAGGGTCCCTTACACTGAAGCTTTCTTT. Translation: CAISSGSRVPYTEAFF.

The J gene is TRBJ2-5, the V gene TRBV30; D ambiguous. CDR1 is GTSNPN and CDR2 is SVGIG in the germline V gene (reference sequence). The CDR3 length is 12 residues. V lost 2 bases, J lost 2 bases, and 6 bases lay in between. The CDR3 nucleotides read TGTGCCTGGAGTCCCCAGCAAGAGACCCAGTACTTC. It translates to CAWSPQQETQYF. The entire variable domain, with the rest obtained from reference TRBV30 and TRBJ2-5, is as follows: SQTIHQWPATLVQPVGSPLSLECTVEGTSNPNLYWYRQAAGRGLQLLFYSVGIGQISSEVPQNLSASRPQDRQFILSSKKLLLSDSGFYLCAWSPQQETQYFGPGTRLLVL.

This clonotype is a singleton in its sample. Here the CDR3 DNA reads TGTGCCAGCAGCGGAAAATACGAGCAGTACGTC. It yields the protein CASSGKYEQYV. The chain joins TRBV5-5 to TRBJ2-7, with D uncertain. CDR1 is SGHKS and CDR2 is YYEKEE in the germline V gene (reference sequence). This CDR3 is 11 amino acids long. Trimming took 4 bases from V and 4 from J, leaving 6 bases between them.

The count of this clonotype is one. The chain links TRBV5-3 to TRBJ2-1; 9 bases align to TRBD2. TRBV5-3 has ORF status, its function being uncertain. CDR3 size: 15 residues. With 3 bases clipped from V and 10 bases from J, the junction kept 11 bases outside the gene matches. CDR3 region: CARSWGTSWGREQFF. The DNA for the CDR3 is TGTGCCAGAAGCTGGGGGACTAGCTGGGGCCGGGAGCAGTTCTTC.

The chain carries TRBV29-1 and TRBJ2-4; 10 bases map to TRBD2. CDR1 is SQVTM and CDR2 is ANQGSEA in the germline V gene. Unmatched junction bases numbered 4, after V lost 4 bases and J lost 4 bases. CDR3 length equals 14 residues. This CDR3 reads CSVASGGVKNIQYF. CDR3 bases: TGCAGCGTTGCGAGCGGGGGGGTTAAAAACATTCAGTACTTC.

This clonotype was counted once. The J gene is TRBJ1-5, the V gene TRBV30; D might be TRBD1 (6 bases). Germline CDR1 GTSNPN, CDR2 SVGIG (reference sequence). V gave up 0 bases and J gave up 3 bases, with 12 bases separating them. The CDR3 loop spans 15 amino acids. CDR3 sequence: CAWSVSGGHNQPQHF. In DNA form, the CDR3 reads TGTGCCTGGAGTGTATCGGGGGGCCACAATCAGCCCCAGCATTTT.

This chain joins TRBV29-1 and TRBJ2-5; D gene uncertain. Germline lookup yields CDR1 SQVTM and CDR2 ANQGSEA. The CDR3 consists of 13 residues. Trimming shortened V by 5 bases and J by 0 bases, and 10 bases separated the two germline ends. The chain's CDR3 is CSVYLPYQETQYF. The CDR3 bases are TGCAGCGTTTACCTCCCGTACCAAGAGACCCAGTACTTC.

The V call is TRBV7-2, the J call TRBJ1-5; D gene ambiguous. The germline gives CDR1 SGHTA, CDR2 FQGNSA. The CDR3 covers 13 residues. Trimming took off 0 bases at V and 3 bases at J, with 3 bases between the two ends. The CDR3 sequence is CASSLANNQPQHF. The CDR3 DNA reads TGTGCCAGCAGCTTAGCTAACAATCAGCCCCAGCATTTT. Together with reference TRBV7-2 and TRBJ1-5, the CDR3 gives the full variable domain: GAGVSQSPSNKVTEKGKDVELRCDPISGHTALYWYRQSLGQGLEFLIYFQGNSAPDKSGLPSDRFSAERTGGSVSTLTIQRTQQEDSAVYLCASSLANNQPQHFGDGTRLSIL.

The chain recombines TRBV6-2 or TRBV6-3 with TRBJ2-2; a weak D match, TRBD2 (6 bases). Germline assignment: CDR1 MNHEY and CDR2 SVGEGT. The CDR3 is 12 residues long. The V end lost 10 bases, the J end lost 7 bases, and 13 bases lay between the germline ends. The CDR3 DNA is TGTGCCATCCGGGAGCCTATCGGGGAGCTGTTTTTT. This encodes CAIREPIGELFF.

This clonotype appeared once. The chain employs TRBV11-3 and TRBJ2-5; D remains unclear. Germline lookup yields CDR1 SGHNT and CDR2 YENEEA. The CDR3 contains 14 residues. The germline V and J ends were trimmed by 6 bases and 5 bases, with 16 bases remaining between them. CDR3: CASRLFPLAETQYF. The CDR3, as DNA: TGTGCCAGCAGACTATTCCCCCTCGCGGAGACCCAGTACTTC.

The V call is TRBV11-2, the J call TRBJ2-7; 7 positions agree with TRBD2. CDR3 length equals 15 residues. Germline V gene data show CDR1 as SGHAT and CDR2 as FQNNGV. With V trimmed by 5 bases and J by 2 bases, 9 bases remained unmatched. This CDR3 is CASSPGLNAAYEQYV. The CDR3 nucleotides are TGTGCCAGCAGCCCGGGACTAAATGCCGCCTACGAGCAGTACGTC.

V is TRBV7-1 and J is TRBJ2-1; unclear D gene. TRBV7-1 belongs to the ORF category, with a function that is uncertain. The CDR3 extends over 12 amino acids. The V end lost 1 base, the J end lost 4 bases, and 2 bases lay between the germline ends. Here the CDR3 DNA reads TGTGCCAGCAGCTCAGAATACAATGAGCAGTTCTTC. Its protein product is CASSSEYNEQFF.

This sequence joins TRBV11-2 and TRBJ2-5; 8 bases line up with TRBD1. V shed 5 bases and J 7 bases; nucleotides not matched to a gene: 3. The CDR3 is made up of 12 amino acids. CDR1 is SGHAT, CDR2 FQNNGV, per germline. This CDR3 is CASSGQGATQYF. The CDR3 DNA sequence: TGTGCCAGCAGCGGACAGGGAGCGACCCAGTACTTC.

V usage is TRBV30 and J usage is TRBJ1-5, with 11 bases that match TRBD1. Germline V lookup: CDR1 GTSNPN, CDR2 SVGIG (reference sequence). V shed 0 bases, J shed 4 bases, and the junction held 5 bases outside the gene matches. CDR3 length: 16 residues. The CDR3 spells CAWSVPGTGGNQPQHF. The DNA of the CDR3 is TGTGCCTGGAGTGTACCCGGGACAGGGGGAAATCAGCCCCAGCATTTT. Drawing the rest from reference TRBV30 and TRBJ1-5, the complete variable domain is SQTIHQWPATLVQPVGSPLSLECTVEGTSNPNLYWYRQAAGRGLQLLFYSVGIGQISSEVPQNLSASRPQDRQFILSSKKLLLSDSGFYLCAWSVPGTGGNQPQHFGDGTRLSIL.

The chain has TRBV11-2 and TRBJ2-1; D is perhaps TRBD1 (6 bases). Per the germline V gene, CDR1 is SGHAT and CDR2 is FQNNGV. V was trimmed by 0 bases and J by 8 bases, leaving 8 bases between them. The CDR3 runs to 13 residues. CDR3 in DNA: TGTGCCAGCAGCTTAGATAAGGGGGATGAGCAGTTCTTC. This encodes CASSLDKGDEQFF.

This sequence joins TRBV11-1 and TRBJ2-7; 7 bases are shared with TRBD2. V lost 3 bases and J lost 5; bases outside the gene matches: 7. CDR1 and CDR2 (germline): SGHAT, FQDESV (reference sequence). The CDR3 is made up of 14 amino acids. The CDR3 loop is CASSLSLARDEQYF. The DNA of the CDR3 is TGTGCCAGCAGCTTGTCACTAGCGAGGGACGAGCAGTACTTC.

The V gene is TRBV10-1, the J gene TRBJ1-1; 7 bases map to TRBD1. Trimming took 3 bases from V and 4 from J; bases not matched to a gene: 2. The CDR3 covers 13 residues. The V gene's germline CDR1 is WNHNN and CDR2 SYGVQD (reference sequence). The CDR3 nucleotides read TGCGCCAGCAGTGACAGGGGGACCACTGAAGCTTTCTTT. This gives the protein CASSDRGTTEAFF.

This clonotype has just one count. The gene calls are TRBV4-2 and TRBJ2-4; tentatively, D is TRBD1 (5 bases). Germline CDR1 LGHNA, CDR2 YNFKEQ. The CDR3 has 15 amino acids. Trimming shortened V by 1 base and J by 0 bases, and 7 bases separated the two germline ends. CDR3 in amino acids: CASSQGQIAKNIQYF. In DNA, the CDR3 is TGTGCCAGCAGCCAAGGACAGATAGCCAAAAACATTCAGTACTTC.